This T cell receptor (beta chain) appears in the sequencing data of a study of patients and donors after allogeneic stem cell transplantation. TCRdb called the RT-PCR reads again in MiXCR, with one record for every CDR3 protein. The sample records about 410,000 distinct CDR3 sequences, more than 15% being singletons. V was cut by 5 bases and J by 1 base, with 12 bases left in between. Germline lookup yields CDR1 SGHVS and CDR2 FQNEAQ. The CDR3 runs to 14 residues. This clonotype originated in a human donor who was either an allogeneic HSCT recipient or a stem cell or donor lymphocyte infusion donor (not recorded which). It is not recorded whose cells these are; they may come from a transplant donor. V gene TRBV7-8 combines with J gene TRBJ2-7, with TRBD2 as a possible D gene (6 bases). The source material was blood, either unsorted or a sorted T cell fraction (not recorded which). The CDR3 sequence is CASSETGLSYEQYF. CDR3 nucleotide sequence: TGTGCCAGCAGCGAAACGGGACTTTCCTACGAGCAGTACTTC.